This is a list of T cell receptor beta chains from one sample in a study of blood T cells in healthy people across ages. TCRdb itself ran the 5' RACE reads through MiXCR, one entry per CDR3 protein. The data show about 570,000 distinct CDR3 sequences, with 25% to 30% seen just once and approximately 17% held by the top ten. Sequences were obtained from blood. The receptor source for this set is a woman in her 70s in good health. CDR3s leave out the opening cysteine and the closing phenylalanine or tryptophan.

>TRBV12-3/TRBV12-4
ASVASYNEQF
>TRBV12-3/TRBV12-4
ASSLRAGVGETQY
>TRBV5-1
ASSFLLTAHEQF
>TRBV9
ASSVEDERDTQY
>TRBV20-1
SAWKDDQQVQH
>TRBV5-1
ASKVQGNEKLF
>TRBV20-1
SADLAGTRGDEQF
>TRBV6-9
ASSLSVKGQNNQPQH
>TRBV7-3
ASSLGPGGRAVDTQY
>TRBV2
ASSDSRGRTEAF
>TRBV5-6
ASSLFGVAGASNQPQH
>TRBV5-1
ASSSQGEGEAF
>TRBV4-3
ASSQAASGPREQF
>TRBV7-2
ASSLARNTIY
>TRBV7-2
ASSSTGVWRYT
>TRBV28
ASTTPGQGHPPLH
>TRBV12-3/TRBV12-4
ASTLGQWDEKLF
>TRBV10-3
AISGGGEAF
>TRBV6-2/TRBV6-3
ASSFGTGINYANTGELF
>TRBV12-3/TRBV12-4
ASRGRGALNYGYT
>TRBV29-1
SVPLVAGGDNEQF
>TRBV7-9
ASSLGIDSASGNTIY
>TRBV13
ASSFDWTDGQF
>TRBV12-3/TRBV12-4
ASSPTTGPDTQC
>TRBV21-1
ASSNRDRAGYT
>TRBV15
ATSRAASHEQY
>TRBV9
ASSVHRGESSGNTIY
>TRBV2
ASSSTGLQGYT
>TRBV5-1
ASSPGQVSKSTIY
>TRBV5-1
ASSLETLSDTQY
>TRBV12-3/TRBV12-4
ASSLGVGGSRETQY
>TRBV20-1
SARDSTGLNTEAF
>TRBV5-1
ASSSLAGTGEQY
>TRBV5-1
ASSFRVEGTEAF
>TRBV25-1
ASARLETEAF
>TRBV27
ASTSRGEDGPNSPLH
>TRBV3-1
ASSQDSAGEHEKLF